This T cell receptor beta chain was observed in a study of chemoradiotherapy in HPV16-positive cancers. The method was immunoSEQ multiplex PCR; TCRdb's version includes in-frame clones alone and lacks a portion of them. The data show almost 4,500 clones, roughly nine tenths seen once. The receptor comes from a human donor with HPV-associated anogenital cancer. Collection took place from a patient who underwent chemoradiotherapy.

The CDR3 region is CASSRLAQGIDGYTF. CDR3 DNA: TGTGCCAGTAGTCGCTTGGCACAGGGAATTGATGGCTACACCTTC. The chain couples TRBV19 to TRBJ1-2; D possibly corresponds to TRBD1 (6 bases). Germline CDR1 is LNHDA and CDR2 is SQIVND (reference sequence). Deletions cut 5 bases from V and 6 bases from J, with 19 bases between. This CDR3 spans 15 amino acids.